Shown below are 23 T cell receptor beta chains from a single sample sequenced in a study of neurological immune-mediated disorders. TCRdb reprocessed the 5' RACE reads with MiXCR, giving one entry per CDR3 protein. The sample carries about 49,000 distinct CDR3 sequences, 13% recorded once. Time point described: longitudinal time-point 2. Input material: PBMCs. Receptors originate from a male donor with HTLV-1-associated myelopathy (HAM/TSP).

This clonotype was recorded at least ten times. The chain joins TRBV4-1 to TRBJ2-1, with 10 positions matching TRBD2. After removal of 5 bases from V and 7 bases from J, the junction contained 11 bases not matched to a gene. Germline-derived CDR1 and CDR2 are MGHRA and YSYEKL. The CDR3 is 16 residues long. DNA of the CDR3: TGCGCCAGCAGCTCTCACCTAGCGGGGGTAGATAATGAGCAGTTCTTC. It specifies CASSSHLAGVDNEQFF.

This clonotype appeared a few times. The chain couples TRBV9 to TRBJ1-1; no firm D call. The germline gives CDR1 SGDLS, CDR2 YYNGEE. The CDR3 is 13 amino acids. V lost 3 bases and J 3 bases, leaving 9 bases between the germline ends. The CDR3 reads CASSAAGDTEAFF. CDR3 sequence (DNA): TGTGCCAGCAGCGCTGCGGGTGACACTGAAGCTTTCTTT.

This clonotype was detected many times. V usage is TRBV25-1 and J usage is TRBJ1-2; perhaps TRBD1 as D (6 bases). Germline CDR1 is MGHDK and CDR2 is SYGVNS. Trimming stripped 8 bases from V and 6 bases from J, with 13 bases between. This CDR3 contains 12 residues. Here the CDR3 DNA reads TGTGCCAGCCTTAACAGGGCTGATGGCTACACCTTC. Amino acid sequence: CASLNRADGYTF.

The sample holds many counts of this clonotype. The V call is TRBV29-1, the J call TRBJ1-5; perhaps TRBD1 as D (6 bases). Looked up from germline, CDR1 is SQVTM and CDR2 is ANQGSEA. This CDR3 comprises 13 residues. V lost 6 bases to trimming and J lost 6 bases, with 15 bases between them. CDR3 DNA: TGCAGCGTAAATACAGGGCTTGGTCAGCCCCAGCATTTT. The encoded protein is CSVNTGLGQPQHF.

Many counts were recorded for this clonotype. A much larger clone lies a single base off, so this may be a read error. The CDR3 DNA follows: TGTGCCAACAGGGACTTAGGGGGTCACACAGATACGCAGTATTTT. It encodes CANRDLGGHTDTQYF. The V gene is TRBV12-3 or TRBV12-4, the J gene TRBJ2-3; D assignment may be TRBD1 or TRBD2 (6 bases each). The CDR3 runs to 15 residues. V dropped 10 bases and J dropped 2 bases, with 19 bases sitting between them.

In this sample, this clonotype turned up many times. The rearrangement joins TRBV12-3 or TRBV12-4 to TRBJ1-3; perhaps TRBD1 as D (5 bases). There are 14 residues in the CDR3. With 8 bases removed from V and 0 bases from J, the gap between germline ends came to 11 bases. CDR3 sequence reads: CASGDGRSGNTIYF. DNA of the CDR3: TGTGCCAGCGGGGACGGACGCTCTGGAAACACCATATATTTT.

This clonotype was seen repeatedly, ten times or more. Here the CDR3 DNA reads TGCAGTGCGAACAGCCCAGGGGTTGTAACAGATACGCAGTATTTT. This encodes CSANSPGVVTDTQYF. The chain joins TRBV20-1 to TRBJ2-3; TRBD1 is a possible D gene (6 bases). Germline CDR1 DFQATT, CDR2 SNEGSKA (reference sequence). V was shortened by 6 bases and J by 3 bases, with 19 bases between the two germline ends. This CDR3 region has 15 residues.

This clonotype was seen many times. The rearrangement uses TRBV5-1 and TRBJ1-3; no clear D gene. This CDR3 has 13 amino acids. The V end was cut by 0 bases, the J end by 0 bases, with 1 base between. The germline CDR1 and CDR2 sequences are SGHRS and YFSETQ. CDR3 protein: CASSLGSGNTIYF. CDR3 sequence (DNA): TGCGCCAGCAGCTTGGGCTCTGGAAACACCATATATTTT.

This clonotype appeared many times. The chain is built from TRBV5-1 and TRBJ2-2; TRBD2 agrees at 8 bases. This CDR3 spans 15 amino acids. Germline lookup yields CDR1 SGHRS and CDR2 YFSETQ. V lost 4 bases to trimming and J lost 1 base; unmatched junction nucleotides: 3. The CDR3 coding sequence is TGCGCCAGCAGCCTCCTAGCGGGGAACACCGGGGAGCTGTTTTTT. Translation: CASSLLAGNTGELFF.

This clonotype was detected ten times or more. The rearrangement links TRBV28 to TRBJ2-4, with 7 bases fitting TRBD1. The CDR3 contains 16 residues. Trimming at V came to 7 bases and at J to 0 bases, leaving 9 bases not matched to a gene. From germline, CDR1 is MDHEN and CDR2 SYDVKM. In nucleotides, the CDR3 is TGTGCCAGCAACACAGGGGCGAATCTAGCCAAAAACATTCAGTACTTC. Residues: CASNTGANLAKNIQYF. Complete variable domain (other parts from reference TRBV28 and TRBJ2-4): DVKVTQSSRYLVKRTGEKVFLECVQDMDHENMFWYRQDPGLGLRLIYFSYDVKMKEKGDIPEGYSVSREKKERFSLILESASTNQTSMYLCASNTGANLAKNIQYFGAGTRLSVL.

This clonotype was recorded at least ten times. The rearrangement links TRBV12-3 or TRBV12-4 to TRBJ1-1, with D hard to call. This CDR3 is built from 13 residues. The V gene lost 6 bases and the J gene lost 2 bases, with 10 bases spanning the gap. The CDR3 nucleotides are TGTGCCAGCAGCTCCGACGGCAACACTGAAGCTTTCTTT. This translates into CASSSDGNTEAFF.

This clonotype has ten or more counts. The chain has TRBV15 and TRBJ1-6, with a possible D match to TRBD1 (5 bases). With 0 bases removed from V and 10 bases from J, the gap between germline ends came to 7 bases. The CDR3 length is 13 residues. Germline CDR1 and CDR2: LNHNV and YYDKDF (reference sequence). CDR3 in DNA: TGTGCCACCAGCAGAGATCCAGGGTCACCCCTCCACTTT. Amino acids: CATSRDPGSPLHF.

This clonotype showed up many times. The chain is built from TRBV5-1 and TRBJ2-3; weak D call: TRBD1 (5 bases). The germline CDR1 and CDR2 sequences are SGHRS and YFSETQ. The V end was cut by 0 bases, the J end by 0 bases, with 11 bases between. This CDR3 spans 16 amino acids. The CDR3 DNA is TGCGCCAGCAGCTTGGAGAGACAGAGAAGCACAGATACGCAGTATTTT. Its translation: CASSLERQRSTDTQYF.

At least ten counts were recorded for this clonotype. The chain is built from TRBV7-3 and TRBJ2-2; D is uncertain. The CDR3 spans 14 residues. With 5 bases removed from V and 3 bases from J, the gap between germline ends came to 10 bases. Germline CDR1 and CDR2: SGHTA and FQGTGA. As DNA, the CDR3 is TGTGCCAGCAGCGTCGGGCCACACACCGGGGAGCTGTTTTTT. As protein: CASSVGPHTGELFF. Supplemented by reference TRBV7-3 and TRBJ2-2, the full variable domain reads GAGVSQTPSNKVTEKGKYVELRCDPISGHTALYWYRQSLGQGPEFLIYFQGTGAADDSGLPNDRFFAVRPEGSVSTLKIQRTERGDSAVYLCASSVGPHTGELFFGEGSRLTVL.

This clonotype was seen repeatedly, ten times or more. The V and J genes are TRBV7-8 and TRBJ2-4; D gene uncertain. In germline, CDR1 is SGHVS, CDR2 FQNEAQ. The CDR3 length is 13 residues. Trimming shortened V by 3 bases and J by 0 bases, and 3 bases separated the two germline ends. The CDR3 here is CASSFQAKNIQYF. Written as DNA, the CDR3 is TGTGCCAGCAGCTTTCAAGCCAAAAACATTCAGTACTTC.

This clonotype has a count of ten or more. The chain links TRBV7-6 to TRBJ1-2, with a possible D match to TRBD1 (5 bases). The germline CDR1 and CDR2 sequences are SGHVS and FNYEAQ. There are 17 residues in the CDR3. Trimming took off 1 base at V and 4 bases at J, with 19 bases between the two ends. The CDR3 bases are TGTGCCAGCAGCTTAGGGGTCCGGGAGGGGTCAAGCTATGGCTACACCTTC. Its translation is CASSLGVREGSSYGYTF. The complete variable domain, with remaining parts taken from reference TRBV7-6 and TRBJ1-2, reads GAGVSQSPRYKVTKRGQDVALRCDPISGHVSLYWYRQALGQGPEFLTYFNYEAQQDKSGLPNDRFSAERPEGSISTLTIQRTEQRDSAMYRCASSLGVREGSSYGYTFGSGTRLTVV.

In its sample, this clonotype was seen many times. CDR3 loop: CASTQQGDYEQYF. The CDR3 DNA reads TGTGCCAGCACCCAACAGGGGGATTACGAGCAGTACTTC. The chain uses TRBV13 and TRBJ2-7, with 8 bases lining up with TRBD1. Germline lookup yields CDR1 PRHDT and CDR2 FYEKMQ (reference sequence). V dropped 7 bases and J dropped 4; count of bases not matched to a gene: 6. The CDR3 has 13 amino acids. Full variable domain (rest looked up from reference TRBV13 and TRBJ2-7): AAGVIQSPRHLIKEKRETATLKCYPIPRHDTVYWYQQGPGQDPQFLISFYEKMQSDKGSIPDRFSAQQFSDYHSELNMSSLELGDSALYFCASTQQGDYEQYFGPGTRLTVT.

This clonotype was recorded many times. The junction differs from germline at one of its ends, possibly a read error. CDR3: CSDEGGPGRGTDTQYF. The CDR3 region has the DNA TGCAGCGATGAAGGGGGGCCAGGGAGGGGCACAGATACGCAGTATTTT. The chain recombines TRBV29-1 with TRBJ2-3, with D possibly being TRBD2 (7 bases). In germline, CDR1 is SQVTM, CDR2 ANQGSEA. The length of the CDR3 is 16 residues.

The CDR3 DNA follows: TGCAGTGCACAACAGCCCCCGAGCTCCTATAATTCACCCCTCCACTTT. Translated, it gives CSAQQPPSSYNSPLHF. This chain uses TRBV20-1 with TRBJ1-6, with unresolved D. This CDR3 contains 16 residues. Germline V gives CDR1 DFQATT, CDR2 SNEGSKA (reference sequence). Trimming stripped 6 bases from V and 0 bases from J, with 15 bases between.

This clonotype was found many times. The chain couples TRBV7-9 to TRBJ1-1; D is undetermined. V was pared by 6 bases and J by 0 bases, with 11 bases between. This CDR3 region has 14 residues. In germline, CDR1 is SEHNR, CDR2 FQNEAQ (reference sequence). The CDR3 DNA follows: TGTGCCAGCAGGGCGGCCTTAATGAACACTGAAGCTTTCTTT. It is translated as CASRAALMNTEAFF.

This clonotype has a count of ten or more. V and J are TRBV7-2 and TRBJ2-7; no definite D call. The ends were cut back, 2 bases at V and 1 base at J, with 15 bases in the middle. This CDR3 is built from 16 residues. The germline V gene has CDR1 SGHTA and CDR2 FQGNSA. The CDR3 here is CASSLSFGSQSYEQYF. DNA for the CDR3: TGTGCCAGCAGCTTATCGTTTGGGTCGCAGTCCTACGAGCAGTACTTC.

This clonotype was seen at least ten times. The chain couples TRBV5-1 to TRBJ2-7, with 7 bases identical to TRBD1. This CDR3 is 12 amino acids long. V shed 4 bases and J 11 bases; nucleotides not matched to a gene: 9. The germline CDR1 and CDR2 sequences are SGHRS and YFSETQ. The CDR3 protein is CASSPEGAGEYF. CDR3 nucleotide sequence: TGCGCCAGCAGCCCTGAGGGGGCTGGGGAGTACTTC.

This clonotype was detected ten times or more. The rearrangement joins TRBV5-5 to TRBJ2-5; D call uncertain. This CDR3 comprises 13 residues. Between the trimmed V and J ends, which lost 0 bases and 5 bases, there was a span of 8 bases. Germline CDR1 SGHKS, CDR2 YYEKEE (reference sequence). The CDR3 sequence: CASSLVGSETQYF. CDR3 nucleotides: TGTGCCAGCAGCTTGGTTGGGTCCGAGACCCAGTACTTC. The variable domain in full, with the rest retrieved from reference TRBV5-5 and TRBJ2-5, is DAGVTQSPTHLIKTRGQQVTLRCSPISGHKSVSWYQQVLGQGPQFIFQYYEKEERGRGNFPDRFSARQFPNYSSELNVNALLLGDSALYLCASSLVGSETQYFGPGTRLLVL.